This TCR beta chain was profiled in a study of blood T cell repertoires in COVID-19. TCRdb's table, derived via immunoSEQ multiplex PCR, lists solely in-frame clones and lacks some. The data hold 70,000 to 75,000 clones, with roughly 83% observed a single time. The CDR3 has 13 residues. Looked up from germline, CDR1 is MNHEY and CDR2 is SMNVEV (reference sequence). After removal of 5 bases from V and 4 bases from J, the junction contained 4 bases not matched to a gene. This receptor was taken from a man aged 70 or older with acute or convalescent COVID-19. The chain has TRBV27 and TRBJ2-5; the match to TRBD1 covers 7 bases. The specimen sequenced was peripheral blood. The CDR3 DNA reads TGTGCCAGCAGTGACAGGGCTATAGAGACCCAGTACTTC. Encoded protein: CASSDRAIETQYF.